The 6 T cell receptor beta chains given below trace back to one sample, sequenced in a study of technical replicates of blood from a handful of donors. TCRdb's table, derived via immunoSEQ multiplex PCR, lists solely in-frame clones and lacks some. Of tens of thousands of clones in the sample, about 93% were seen once. Sequencing input: T cells isolated from PBMCs. Every receptor here comes from a human donor in good health.

The rearrangement links TRBV30 to TRBJ1-2; possibly TRBD1 for D (5 bases). CDR1 is GTSNPN, CDR2 SVGIG, per germline (reference sequence). There are 14 residues in the CDR3. Trimming pared 2 bases from V and 8 bases from J, leaving 18 bases between. The CDR3 region has the DNA TGTGCCTGGAGTCGACGGGGGGTGGATGGAGGCTACACCTTC. It yields the protein CAWSRRGVDGGYTF.

The V gene is TRBV28, the J gene TRBJ2-3; 11 nucleotides line up with TRBD1. There are 16 residues in the CDR3. V lost 4 bases and J lost 5; bases outside the gene matches: 8. CDR1 is MDHEN and CDR2 is SYDVKM in the germline V gene. In DNA, the CDR3 is TGTGCCAGCAGTTCGCCGGGACAGGGGGACCTAGATACGCAGTATTTT. Translation: CASSSPGQGDLDTQYF.

The chain has TRBV7-2 and TRBJ1-5, with a possible D match to TRBD1 (6 bases). The CDR3 totals 15 residues. V was cut by 1 base and J by 0 bases, with 7 bases left in between. The germline V gene encodes CDR1 SGHTA and CDR2 FQGNSA. The CDR3 reads CASSLGRGSNQPQHF. CDR3 bases: TGTGCCAGCAGCTTAGGCAGGGGTAGCAATCAGCCCCAGCATTTT.

V is TRBV30 and J is TRBJ2-3, with D possibly matching TRBD1 (6 bases). The ends were cut back, 0 bases at V and 4 bases at J, with 11 bases in the middle. CDR1 GTSNPN and CDR2 SVGIG come from the germline V gene (reference sequence). This CDR3 comprises 14 residues. The CDR3 DNA is TGTGCCTGGAGTGTACAGGCAGGGGCAGATACGCAGTATTTT. Translating gives CAWSVQAGADTQYF.

The chain employs TRBV10-3 and TRBJ2-1; unclear D gene. Germline V gene sequence: CDR1 ENHRY, CDR2 SYGVKD. V was pared by 8 bases and J by 9 bases, with 14 bases between. This CDR3 has 12 residues. The CDR3 is CAIASSSGEQFF. CDR3 nucleotide sequence: TGTGCCATCGCGTCAAGTTCCGGTGAGCAGTTCTTC.

The chain links TRBV4-1 to TRBJ2-7; 7 nucleotides line up with TRBD2. Trimming removed 4 bases from V and 5 bases from J; junction bases left unmatched: 14. The CDR3 has 16 amino acids. Germline CDR1 and CDR2: MGHRA and YSYEKL. The CDR3 here is CASSLGGGGSSHEQYF. The CDR3 DNA is TGCGCCAGCAGCCTGGGCGGCGGCGGGAGTTCCCACGAGCAGTACTTC.